The 26 T cell receptor beta chains below were found in one sample sequenced in a study of shared T cell receptors in the human thymus (dated by TCRdb to 2020 to 2022). The receptor library was made with the immunoSEQ multiplex PCR assay. The source is immuneACCESS, and TCRdb retained only in-frame sequences with V and J called. Part of the clones is not carried over; for the studies checked, unresolved V genes explain less than half of this, and the remainder is unexplained. This sample holds about 540,000 clones; approximately 80% were observed only once. 0.013% of the sample is in the top ten clones. The sample was also reused in another study, on human thymus T cells.

The sequencing input was thymocytes. The receptors were sampled from a boy in the first two years of life with a congenital heart defect. Donor details come from another sample of the same person, matched by shared clones.

To note about this clone: Its ends do not fully match the called genes, so a read error is possible. The chain links TRBV27 to TRBJ1-2, with TRBD1 matching 8 bases. This CDR3 comprises 16 residues. Germline assignment: CDR1 MNHEY and CDR2 SMNVEV (reference sequence). In DNA, the CDR3 is TGTGCCAGCAGTATATCGGGACAGGTCTTATATGATGGCTACACCTTC. Its translation: CASSISGQVLYDGYTF.

The chain links TRBV15 to TRBJ2-6, with 10 bases aligning to TRBD1. Looked up from germline, CDR1 is LNHNV and CDR2 is YYDKDF (reference sequence). After removal of 3 bases from V and 0 bases from J, the junction contained 14 bases not matched to a gene. CDR3 length: 21 amino acids. CDR3 sequence reads: CATSSRLPPGQGISGANVLTF. DNA for the CDR3: TGTGCCACCAGCAGCCGACTACCACCGGGACAGGGGATCTCTGGGGCCAACGTCCTGACTTTC.

The chain uses TRBV5-1 and TRBJ2-7, with D perhaps TRBD2 (5 bases). With 0 bases removed from V and 3 bases from J, the gap between germline ends came to 10 bases. Germline V gene lookup returns CDR1 SGHRS and CDR2 YFSETQ. CDR3 length equals 14 residues. This chain's CDR3 is CASSLERVSYEQYF. As DNA, the CDR3 is TGCGCCAGCAGCTTGGAGAGGGTAAGCTACGAGCAGTACTTC.

The chain couples TRBV4-2 to TRBJ2-7; 7 bases map to TRBD2. The CDR3 consists of 16 residues. The V gene's germline CDR1 is LGHNA and CDR2 YNFKEQ. The V segment lost 5 bases and the J segment 2 bases; nucleotides outside the gene matches: 12. CDR3 sequence reads: CASSIRTSPHTYEQYF. The DNA of the CDR3 is TGTGCCAGCAGCATTCGGACTAGTCCACACACCTACGAGCAGTACTTC.

The rearrangement links TRBV4-1 to TRBJ2-5; 9 nucleotides line up with TRBD1. The CDR3 runs to 14 residues. V shed 1 base and J 7 bases; nucleotides not matched to a gene: 4. CDR1 is MGHRA, CDR2 YSYEKL, per germline. The CDR3 sequence: CASSQVRQGGTQYF. In DNA form, the CDR3 reads TGCGCCAGCAGCCAAGTACGACAGGGGGGGACCCAGTACTTC.

The gene calls are TRBV19 and TRBJ2-7, with 12 positions matching TRBD2. This CDR3 is 16 amino acids long. CDR1 and CDR2 (germline): LNHDA, SQIVND (reference sequence). Trimming cost V 5 bases and J 5 bases; bases outside gene matches: 10. CDR3 region: CASSARLAGDVHEQYF. CDR3 bases: TGTGCCAGTAGTGCCCGACTAGCGGGAGACGTCCACGAGCAGTACTTC. Based on the CDR3 plus reference TRBV19 and TRBJ2-7, the full variable domain is DGGITQSPKYLFRKEGQNVTLSCEQNLNHDAMYWYRQDPGQGLRLIYYSQIVNDFQKGDIAEGYSVSREKKESFPLTVTSAQKNPTAFYLCASSARLAGDVHEQYFGPGTRLTVT.

This chain links TRBV2 with TRBJ2-5, with 13 bases aligning to TRBD2. The germline V gene encodes CDR1 SNHLY and CDR2 FYNNEI. The V segment lost 7 bases and the J segment 0 bases; nucleotides outside the gene matches: 5. This CDR3 is built from 16 residues. DNA of the CDR3: TGTGCCAGCATTCCCGGGACTAGCGGGAACCAAGAGACCCAGTACTTC. Translating it yields CASIPGTSGNQETQYF. Combining the CDR3 with reference TRBV2 and TRBJ2-5 gives the whole variable domain EPEVTQTPSHQVTQMGQEVILRCVPISNHLYFYWYRQILGQKVEFLVSFYNNEISEKSEIFDDQFSVERPDGSNFTLKIRSTKLEDSAMYFCASIPGTSGNQETQYFGPGTRLLVL.

The chain combines TRBV28 with TRBJ2-2; 8 bases are a match to TRBD1. The V and J ends lost 7 bases and 3 bases, in that order; junction bases with no gene match: 10. The germline CDR1 and CDR2 sequences are MDHEN and SYDVKM. The CDR3 loop spans 16 amino acids. As DNA, the CDR3 is TGTGCCAGCACTGGGCAGGGGGCGGGTGACACCGGGGAGCTGTTTTTT. Amino acid sequence: CASTGQGAGDTGELFF.

The rearrangement joins TRBV5-4 to TRBJ1-1, with 9 bases aligning to TRBD1. CDR3 length equals 15 residues. The V gene end was trimmed by 6 bases and the J gene end by 2 bases; junction bases not matched to a gene: 8. Germline CDR1 SGHNT, CDR2 YYREEE (reference sequence). The chain's CDR3 is CASTPPGQGNTEAFF. The CDR3 coding sequence is TGTGCCAGCACGCCACCGGGACAGGGTAACACTGAAGCTTTCTTT.

The DNA for the CDR3 is TGTGCCAGCAGCCAAGGTGACCGACTAGCGGGAGAGGTCTACGAGCAGTACTTC. Translating it yields CASSQGDRLAGEVYEQYF. This chain links TRBV4-2 with TRBJ2-7; 12 bases align to TRBD2. With V trimmed by 1 base and J by 3 bases, 10 bases remained unmatched. Germline CDR1 reads LGHNA; CDR2 reads YNFKEQ. The length of the CDR3 is 18 residues.

This chain links TRBV11-2 with TRBJ2-7, with TRBD1 matching 7 bases. With 5 bases clipped from V and 3 bases from J, the junction kept 13 bases outside the gene matches. This CDR3 region has 16 residues. From germline, CDR1 is SGHAT and CDR2 FQNNGV. In nucleotides, the CDR3 is TGTGCCAGCAGCCCCTTCGAGGGACAGCCATACTACGAGCAGTACTTC. Translating gives CASSPFEGQPYYEQYF.

The V and J genes are TRBV11-2 and TRBJ1-2; the match to TRBD1 covers 8 bases. The length of the CDR3 is 14 residues. V lost 5 bases, J lost 6 bases, and 8 bases stayed unmatched. Germline assignment: CDR1 SGHAT and CDR2 FQNNGV. The CDR3 protein is CASSARTGSHGYTF. The CDR3 DNA follows: TGTGCCAGCAGCGCCCGGACAGGGAGCCATGGCTACACCTTC.

This clone has a handful of counts. The chain joins TRBV9 to TRBJ1-2; D remains unclear. V was clipped by 3 bases and J by 8 bases, with 11 bases between them. This CDR3 is built from 12 residues. In germline, CDR1 is SGDLS, CDR2 YYNGEE. For the CDR3, the DNA is TGTGCCAGCAGCGCCCAGGCGCAGGGCTACACCTTC. This gives the protein CASSAQAQGYTF.

The CDR3 sequence: CASRGGPSYEQYF. CDR3 nucleotides: TGTGCCAGCAGGGGAGGGCCCTCCTACGAGCAGTACTTC. The chain uses TRBV5-4 and TRBJ2-7, with 7 bases aligning to TRBD2. The CDR3 contains 13 residues. The germline gives CDR1 SGHNT, CDR2 YYREEE (reference sequence). With V trimmed by 5 bases and J by 0 bases, 2 bases remained unmatched.

The DNA of the CDR3 is TGTGCCAGCAGGACAGGGGGGCCAGAGGGGAACACTGAAGCTTTCTTT. This encodes CASRTGGPEGNTEAFF. The J gene is TRBJ1-1, the V gene TRBV25-1, with 9 bases that match TRBD1. The CDR3 loop spans 16 amino acids. The germline gives CDR1 MGHDK, CDR2 SYGVNS. Losses at the gene ends were 6 bases for V and 1 base for J; bases not matched to a gene: 9.

The chain carries TRBV27 and TRBJ1-5; maybe TRBD1 (5 bases). Germline V CDR1 and CDR2: MNHEY, SMNVEV (reference sequence). Trimming pared 5 bases from V and 2 bases from J, leaving 19 bases between. The CDR3 runs 17 residues. The CDR3 coding sequence is TGTGCCAGCAGTCCGCGAAAGGAAGGGGTCGGCAATCAGCCCCAGCATTTT. This translates into CASSPRKEGVGNQPQHF.

This chain connects TRBV5-1 to TRBJ1-2; D is unresolved. The CDR3 extends over 16 amino acids. Germline V CDR1 and CDR2: SGHRS, YFSETQ. With 2 bases removed from V and 2 bases from J, the gap between germline ends came to 16 bases. Here the CDR3 reads CASSFYRPRENYGYTF. In nucleotides, the CDR3 is TGCGCCAGCAGCTTTTATAGGCCTAGGGAGAACTATGGCTACACCTTC. Variable domain in full (rest from reference TRBV5-1 and TRBJ1-2): KAGVTQTPRYLIKTRGQQVTLSCSPISGHRSVSWYQQTPGQGLQFLFEYFSETQRNKGNFPGRFSGRQFSNSRSEMNVSTLELGDSALYLCASSFYRPRENYGYTFGSGTRLTVV.

This clone was seen a few times. The chain couples TRBV7-2 to TRBJ1-2; D is ambiguous. CDR3 size: 13 residues. The germline V gene encodes CDR1 SGHTA and CDR2 FQGNSA. V was cut by 5 bases and J by 0 bases, with 7 bases left in between. The CDR3 DNA reads as TGTGCCAGCAGCGAGAAGACTAACTATGGCTACACCTTC. It encodes CASSEKTNYGYTF.

The sample holds one count of this clone. The chain employs TRBV19 and TRBJ2-1; unclear D gene. V shed 3 bases and J shed 3 bases, with 15 bases lying between them. The germline V gene has CDR1 LNHDA and CDR2 SQIVND (reference sequence). This CDR3 has 16 residues. The CDR3: CASSMGLNRSYNEQFF. Here the CDR3 DNA reads TGTGCCAGTAGTATGGGCCTAAACCGCAGCTACAATGAGCAGTTCTTC.

The chain is built from TRBV14 and TRBJ2-3, with 7 bases lining up with TRBD1. Germline V CDR1 and CDR2: SGHDN, FVKESK. The CDR3 extends over 14 amino acids. V lost 3 bases and J lost 6; bases outside the gene matches: 6. CDR3 loop: CASSHRQGGDTQYF. CDR3 DNA: TGTGCCAGCAGCCATCGACAGGGTGGGGATACGCAGTATTTT.

The gene calls are TRBV25-1 and TRBJ2-3; 8 bases map to TRBD1. Losses at the gene ends were 5 bases for V and 4 bases for J; bases not matched to a gene: 8. The CDR3 is 15 amino acids. CDR1 and CDR2 from the germline V gene are MGHDK and SYGVNS. The CDR3 DNA follows: TGTGCCAGCAGTACTGGAGGGACAGGATCAGATACGCAGTATTTT. Translating it yields CASSTGGTGSDTQYF.

The chain carries TRBV27 and TRBJ2-7; D is possibly TRBD1 (5 bases). The ends were cut back, 1 base at V and 5 bases at J, with 6 bases in the middle. Germline loops: CDR1 MNHEY, CDR2 SMNVEV (reference sequence). This CDR3 region has 12 residues. The CDR3 loop reads CASSLLGDEQYF. The CDR3 DNA reads as TGTGCCAGCAGTTTATTAGGGGACGAGCAGTACTTC.

This clone was found a few times. The chain joins TRBV6-1 to TRBJ2-2; a possible D gene is TRBD1 (5 bases). The CDR3 has 14 residues. The ends were cut back, 1 base at V and 9 bases at J, with 12 bases in the middle. Germline V lookup: CDR1 MNHNS, CDR2 SASEGT. CDR3 coding DNA: TGTGCCAGCAGTGAAGAGGGCAGGGCCAGGGAGCTGTTTTTT. This sequence encodes CASSEEGRARELFF.

The chain joins TRBV12-2 to TRBJ2-7; the table's D call, TRBD2, has no DNA check behind it. TRBV12-2 counts as a pseudogene. The CDR3 is 15 amino acids. The CDR3 DNA sequence: TGTGCAAGTCGCTTGGGGGGAGGGGTACCCTACGAGCAGTACTTC. Its protein product is CASRLGGGVPYEQYF.

J is TRBJ2-1 and V is TRBV19; 9 positions agree with TRBD1. The CDR3 has 18 residues. Trimming cost V 2 bases and J 7 bases; bases outside gene matches: 15. Germline CDR1 reads LNHDA; CDR2 reads SQIVND (reference sequence). CDR3 in amino acids: CASSISVSPWDRDNEQFF. The CDR3 DNA reads TGTGCCAGTAGTATAAGTGTTTCCCCGTGGGACAGGGATAATGAGCAGTTCTTC.

This clone was seen more than once but under ten times. V is TRBV7-9 and J is TRBJ2-5, with TRBD2 identical over 8 bases. The CDR3 loop spans 17 amino acids. The germline V gene encodes CDR1 SEHNR and CDR2 FQNEAQ (reference sequence). V shed 5 bases and J 3 bases; nucleotides not matched to a gene: 14. The CDR3 DNA follows: TGTGCCAGCAGCCCTTTCCGGGCGGGGGGAGAGGAAGAGACCCAGTACTTC. Residues: CASSPFRAGGEEETQYF.